This T cell receptor (beta chain) derives from a study of cytomegalovirus exposure and HLA in healthy donors. Overall study context: The same platform as the roughly 670 first-cohort repertoires was used for the 95 to 150 validation repertoires, a later analysis reported.

V lost 5 bases and J 7 bases, leaving 8 bases between the germline ends. Germline CDR1 is SNHLY and CDR2 is FYNNEI. The CDR3 runs to 12 residues. As concerns this clone: The antigen is not known.

The donors belonged to the roughly 110-subject validation cohort, separate from the roughly 710-subject first cohort. Clones were read by immunoSEQ multiplex PCR, and TCRdb kept only the in-frame ones, dropping some. In the table there are some 170,000 clones, 86% of which are singletons. Study outcomes and limitations: Reportedly, diagnosis of cytomegalovirus status by the classifier showed high specificity and sensitivity.

The sequence was collected from a young man in good health and CMV-seropositive. This rearrangement joins TRBV2 to TRBJ2-2; possible D gene TRBD2, 5 bases. The specimen was PBMCs. This CDR3 reads CASSWGDGELFF. In DNA form, the CDR3 reads TGTGCCAGCAGTTGGGGAGACGGGGAGCTGTTTTTT.